Below, 23 T cell receptor beta chains from the same sample are listed, as sequenced in a study of blood T cell repertoires in COVID-19 (dated by TCRdb to 2020 to 2021). The library was generated by the immunoSEQ multiplex PCR assay. TCRdb re-hosts the immuneACCESS table, in-frame sequences only. Its copies lack some clones; in the studies checked, an unresolved V gene accounts for under half of them, and the cause for the rest is not known. Within this sample are around 130,000 clones, with roughly 86% of them counted one time only. 5% to 6% of the sample goes to the ten largest clones. Material: peripheral blood. These receptors were obtained from a human donor in a cohort sampled during active COVID-19.

The gene calls are TRBV29-1 and TRBJ2-7; 7 bases match TRBD2. V shed 3 bases and J 5 bases; nucleotides not matched to a gene: 7. The CDR3 runs to 13 residues. CDR1 and CDR2 from the germline V gene are SQVTM and ANQGSEA. The CDR3 DNA reads TGCAGCGTTGATGGCGGGAGCGTCCACGAGCAGTACTTC. Translated: CSVDGGSVHEQYF.

This clone was seen only a few times. J is TRBJ2-1 and V is TRBV21-1; no DNA check was done on the table's D call, TRBD2. TRBV21-1 is a pseudogene. This CDR3 spans 22 amino acids. The CDR3 region has the DNA TGTGCCAGCAGCAAAGAGGCGACCGACAGAACTAGGACTAGCGGGGTTGACAATGAGCAGTTCTTC. Protein product: CASSKEATDRTRTSGVDNEQFF.

V usage is TRBV28 and J usage is TRBJ2-1, with 14 bases that match TRBD2. The CDR3 sequence is 14 residues long. Germline V gene sequence: CDR1 MDHEN, CDR2 SYDVKM. Trimming cost V 8 bases and J 13 bases; bases outside gene matches: 10. CDR3 residues: CASQGTSGSAVQFF. In nucleotides, the CDR3 is TGTGCCAGCCAAGGGACTAGCGGGAGTGCCGTTCAGTTCTTC.

This clone is medium-sized. This CDR3 is CASSLFGFSGYNEQFF. As DNA, the CDR3 is TGTGCCAGCAGCTTGTTCGGTTTTAGCGGGTACAATGAGCAGTTCTTC. The genes are TRBV5-6 and TRBJ2-1; 7 bases match TRBD2. The CDR3 loop spans 16 amino acids. The junction had 8 bases not matched to a gene; V was cut back by 1 base and J by 4 bases. Germline CDR1 is SGHDT and CDR2 is YYEEEE. The full variable domain, its missing parts supplied by reference TRBV5-6 and TRBJ2-1, is DAGVTQSPTHLIKTRGQQVTLRCSPKSGHDTVSWYQQALGQGPQFIFQYYEEEERQRGNFPDRFSGHQFPNYSSELNVNALLLGDSALYLCASSLFGFSGYNEQFFGPGTRLTVL.

The chain is built from TRBV5-1 and TRBJ2-7; unclear D gene. V was trimmed by 0 bases and J by 0 bases, leaving 10 bases between them. The length of the CDR3 is 15 residues. Per germline, CDR1 SGHRS and CDR2 YFSETQ. The CDR3 loop is CASSLGQTSSYEQYF. The CDR3 DNA is TGCGCCAGCAGCTTGGGACAAACGAGCTCCTACGAGCAGTACTTC.

The chain combines TRBV6-5 with TRBJ1-3, with D perhaps TRBD1 (5 bases). V was cut by 8 bases and J by 1 base, with 6 bases left in between. The CDR3 extends over 12 amino acids. Germline V gene sequence: CDR1 MNHEY, CDR2 SVGAGI. For the CDR3, the DNA is TGTGCCAGCCGGGGGTCTGGAAACACCATATATTTT. It encodes CASRGSGNTIYF.

V and J are TRBV3-1 (or the pseudogene TRBV3-2) and TRBJ1-6; D is possibly TRBD1 (6 bases). This CDR3 region has 16 residues. Trimming removed 2 bases from V and 7 bases from J, with 15 bases in between. Germline V CDR1 and CDR2: LGHDT, YNNKEL (reference sequence). The CDR3 reads CASSQIQGMGNSPLHF. In DNA form, the CDR3 reads TGTGCCAGCAGCCAAATACAGGGTATGGGGAATTCACCCCTCCACTTT.

The gene calls are TRBV10-3 and TRBJ2-3, with 10 positions matching TRBD2. The germline gives CDR1 ENHRY, CDR2 SYGVKD. The CDR3 runs 16 residues. V trimming: 4 bases; J trimming: 2 bases; junction bases outside the gene matches: 6. The CDR3 loop reads CAISVPGLAATDTQYF. The CDR3 nucleotides read TGTGCCATCAGTGTACCCGGACTAGCGGCCACAGATACGCAGTATTTT.

The chain employs TRBV4-2 and TRBJ2-5; the match to TRBD1 covers 7 bases. The CDR3 has 16 residues. The germline V gene has CDR1 LGHNA and CDR2 YNFKEQ. V lost 0 bases and J lost 5; bases outside the gene matches: 9. The CDR3 DNA reads TGTGCCAGCAGCCAAGATCTGAACAGGGGAAAGGAGACCCAGTACTTC. It encodes CASSQDLNRGKETQYF.

In its sample, this clone was seen once. The CDR3 coding sequence is TGTGCCAGCTCGGCCGGGGGGAAAGAGACCCAGTACTTC. The encoded protein is CASSAGGKETQYF. The V and J genes are TRBV18 and TRBJ2-5, with 7 nucleotides matching TRBD2. The CDR3 runs 13 residues. Per the germline V gene, CDR1 is KGHSH and CDR2 is LQKENI. Losses at the gene ends were 6 bases for V and 3 bases for J; bases not matched to a gene: 4.

The chain combines TRBV4-1 with TRBJ2-5; TRBD2 matches 12 bases. CDR1 is MGHRA, CDR2 YSYEKL, per germline. The CDR3 covers 18 residues. With 4 bases clipped from V and 4 bases from J, the junction kept 13 bases outside the gene matches. CDR3 in amino acids: CASSRETSGRLWGETQYF. The CDR3 coding sequence is TGCGCCAGCAGCCGAGAGACTAGCGGGAGACTTTGGGGAGAGACCCAGTACTTC.

The CDR3 here is CASSPGTGAQANYGYTF. CDR3 bases: TGCGCCAGCAGCCCCGGGACAGGGGCCCAAGCTAACTATGGCTACACCTTC. This chain joins TRBV5-1 and TRBJ1-2, with 10 bases lining up with TRBD1. Germline CDR1 SGHRS, CDR2 YFSETQ. The length of the CDR3 is 17 residues. The V gene end was trimmed by 4 bases and the J gene end by 0 bases; junction bases not matched to a gene: 9.

The chain couples TRBV5-8 to TRBJ2-3; 10 bases match TRBD2. J was trimmed by 2 bases and V by 4 bases; bases with no gene match: 4. Germline lookup yields CDR1 SGHTS and CDR2 YDEGEE. The CDR3 runs 15 residues. CDR3 in amino acids: CASSRLAGVTDTQYF. CDR3 in DNA: TGTGCCAGCAGCCGACTAGCGGGTGTCACAGATACGCAGTATTTT. The whole variable domain, filled in from reference TRBV5-8 and TRBJ2-3, reads EAGVTQSPTHLIKTRGQQATLRCSPISGHTSVYWYQQALGLGLQFLLWYDEGEERNRGNFPPRFSGRQFPNYSSELNVNALELEDSALYLCASSRLAGVTDTQYFGPGTRLTVL.

The CDR3 loop reads CASTSANTGELFF. DNA of the CDR3: TGTGCCAGCACGAGTGCGAACACCGGGGAGCTGTTTTTT. V is TRBV6-5 and J is TRBJ2-2; D is unclear. Trimming took off 7 bases at V and 0 bases at J, with 6 bases between the two ends. Germline V gene data show CDR1 as MNHEY and CDR2 as SVGAGI. The CDR3 spans 13 residues.

J is TRBJ2-1 and V is TRBV11-1; 15 bases align to TRBD2. V lost 5 bases to trimming and J lost 8 bases; unmatched junction nucleotides: 4. The CDR3 is made up of 15 amino acids. Germline CDR1 is SGHAT and CDR2 is FQDESV (reference sequence). The CDR3 spells CASSLGLAGGYEQFF. The CDR3 DNA follows: TGTGCCAGCAGCCTCGGACTAGCGGGAGGGTATGAGCAGTTCTTC. Combining the CDR3 with reference TRBV11-1 and TRBJ2-1 gives the whole variable domain EAEVAQSPRYKITEKSQAVAFWCDPISGHATLYWYRQILGQGPELLVQFQDESVVDDSQLPKDRFSAERLKGVDSTLKIQPAELGDSAMYLCASSLGLAGGYEQFFGPGTRLTVL.

J is TRBJ2-7 and V is TRBV7-9, with 7 bases fitting TRBD1. The CDR3 runs 15 residues. J gave up 3 bases and V 2 bases, and 7 bases lay outside the gene matches. Germline lookup yields CDR1 SEHNR and CDR2 FQNEAQ (reference sequence). The DNA of the CDR3 is TGTGCCAGCAGCTTAAGCTACAGGGGAGTCTACGAGCAGTACTTC. Protein sequence: CASSLSYRGVYEQYF.

The J gene is TRBJ2-5, the V gene TRBV3-1 (or the pseudogene TRBV3-2); TRBD2 matches 12 bases. Trimming at V came to 3 bases and at J to 7 bases, leaving 6 bases not matched to a gene. CDR1 is LGHDT and CDR2 is YNNKEL in the germline V gene (reference sequence). CDR3 length: 15 amino acids. The CDR3 DNA reads TGTGCCAGCAGCCAGCCTAGCGGGAGGGCCTGGACCCAGTACTTC. Protein product: CASSQPSGRAWTQYF.

The J gene is TRBJ2-2, the V gene TRBV19; D perhaps matches TRBD2 (5 bases). V lost 5 bases to trimming and J lost 7 bases, with 17 bases between them. This CDR3 region has 15 residues. Germline CDR1 and CDR2: LNHDA and SQIVND (reference sequence). CDR3 amino acids: CASSDGGWNVGELFF. CDR3 in DNA: TGTGCCAGTAGTGATGGCGGGTGGAATGTCGGGGAGCTGTTTTTT.

This clone was detected ten times or more. V usage is TRBV10-1 and J usage is TRBJ2-1; 9 bases align to TRBD2. CDR1 is WNHNN, CDR2 SYGVQD, per germline (reference sequence). With 2 bases clipped from V and 5 bases from J, the junction kept 4 bases outside the gene matches. The CDR3 has 15 residues. DNA for the CDR3: TGCGCCAGCAGTGAGAAGCGGGGGGCTCACAATGAGCAGTTCTTC. This sequence encodes CASSEKRGAHNEQFF.

The V and J genes are TRBV28 and TRBJ1-5; TRBD1 matches at 10 bases. After removal of 5 bases from V and 3 bases from J, the junction contained 7 bases not matched to a gene. CDR1 MDHEN and CDR2 SYDVKM come from the germline V gene. The CDR3 spans 16 residues. The CDR3 DNA follows: TGTGCCAGCAGTATAGGGACAGGGGCTTCCAATCAGCCCCAGCATTTT. This gives the protein CASSIGTGASNQPQHF.

This clone was seen only once. The gene calls are TRBV12-3 or TRBV12-4 and TRBJ2-5; D is undetermined. The CDR3 sequence is 11 residues long. Trimming removed 3 bases at V and 3 bases at J, with 2 bases between. The CDR3 loop is CASSFEETQYF. The DNA of the CDR3 is TGTGCCAGCAGTTTCGAAGAGACCCAGTACTTC.

V is TRBV15 and J is TRBJ2-2, with D perhaps TRBD2 (5 bases). The V and J ends lost 2 bases and 4 bases respectively, with 17 bases between them. In germline, CDR1 is LNHNV, CDR2 YYDKDF (reference sequence). The CDR3 totals 17 residues. The CDR3 DNA sequence: TGTGCCACCAGCAGAATACGGGGAAGAGGCGCCACCGGGGAGCTGTTTTTT. It encodes CATSRIRGRGATGELFF.

CDR3 nucleotide sequence: TGCGCCAGCAGCTTGGAACGACAGGCCATGAACACTGAAGCTTTCTTT. It is translated as CASSLERQAMNTEAFF. This chain links TRBV5-1 with TRBJ1-1; D possibly corresponds to TRBD1 (6 bases). With 0 bases removed from V and 0 bases from J, the gap between germline ends came to 12 bases. The CDR3 is 16 residues long. CDR1 is SGHRS and CDR2 is YFSETQ in the germline V gene.